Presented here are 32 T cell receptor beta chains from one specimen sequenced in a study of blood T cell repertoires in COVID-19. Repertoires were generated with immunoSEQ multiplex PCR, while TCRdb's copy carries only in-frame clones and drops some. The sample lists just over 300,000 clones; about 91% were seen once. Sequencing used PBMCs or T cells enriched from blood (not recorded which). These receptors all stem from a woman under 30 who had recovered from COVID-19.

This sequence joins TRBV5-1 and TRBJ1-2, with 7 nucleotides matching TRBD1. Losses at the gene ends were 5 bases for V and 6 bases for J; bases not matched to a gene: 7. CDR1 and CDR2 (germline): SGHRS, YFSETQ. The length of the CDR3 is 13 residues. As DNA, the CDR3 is TGCGCCAGCAGACCCGACAGGGAGAATGGCTACACCTTC. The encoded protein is CASRPDRENGYTF.

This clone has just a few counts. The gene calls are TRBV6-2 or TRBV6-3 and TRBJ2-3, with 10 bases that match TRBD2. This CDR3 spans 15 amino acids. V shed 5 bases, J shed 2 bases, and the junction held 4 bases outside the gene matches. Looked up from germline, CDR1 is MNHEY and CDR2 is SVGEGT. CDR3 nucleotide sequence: TGTGCCAGCAGTAGCGGGAGGGCCCTCACAGATACGCAGTATTTT. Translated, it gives CASSSGRALTDTQYF.

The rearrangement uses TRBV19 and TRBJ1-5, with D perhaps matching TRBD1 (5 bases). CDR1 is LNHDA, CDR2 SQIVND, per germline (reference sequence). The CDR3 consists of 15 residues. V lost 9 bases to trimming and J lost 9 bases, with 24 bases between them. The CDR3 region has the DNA TGTGCCAGGAGAAAAATTAGGGGATGTGCGTGGCCCCAGCATTTT. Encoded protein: CARRKIRGCAWPQHF.

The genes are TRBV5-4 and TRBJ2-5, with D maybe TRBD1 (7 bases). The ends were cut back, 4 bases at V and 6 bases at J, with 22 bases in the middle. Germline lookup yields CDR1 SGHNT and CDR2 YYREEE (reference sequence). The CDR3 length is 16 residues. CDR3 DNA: TGTGCCAGCAGCCCCAGGGGGGAAGGGACCTTGAAGACCCAGTACTTC. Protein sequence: CASSPRGEGTLKTQYF.

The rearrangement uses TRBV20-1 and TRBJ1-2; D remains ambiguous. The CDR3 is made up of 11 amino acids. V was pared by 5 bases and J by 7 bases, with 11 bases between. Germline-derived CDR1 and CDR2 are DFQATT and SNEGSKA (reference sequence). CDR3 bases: TGCAGTGCTGCTCGGGCGGGTGGCTACACCTTC. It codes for CSAARAGGYTF.

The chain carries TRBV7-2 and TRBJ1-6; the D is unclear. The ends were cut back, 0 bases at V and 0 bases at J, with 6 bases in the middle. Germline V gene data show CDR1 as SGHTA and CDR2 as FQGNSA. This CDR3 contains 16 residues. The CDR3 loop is CASSLARSSYNSPLHF. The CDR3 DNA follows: TGTGCCAGCAGCTTAGCAAGGAGCTCCTATAATTCACCCCTCCACTTT.

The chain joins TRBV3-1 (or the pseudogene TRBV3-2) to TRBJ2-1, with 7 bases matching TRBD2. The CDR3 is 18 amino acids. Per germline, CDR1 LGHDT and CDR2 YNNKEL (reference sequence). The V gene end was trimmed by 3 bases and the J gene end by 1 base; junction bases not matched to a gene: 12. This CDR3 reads CASSQEASGDLSYNEQFF. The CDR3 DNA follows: TGTGCCAGCAGCCAGGAGGCGAGCGGGGACTTATCCTACAATGAGCAGTTCTTC.

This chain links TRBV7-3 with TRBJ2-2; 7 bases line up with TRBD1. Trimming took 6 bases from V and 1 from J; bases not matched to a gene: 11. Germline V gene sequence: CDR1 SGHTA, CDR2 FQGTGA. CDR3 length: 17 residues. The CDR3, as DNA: TGTGCCAGCAGTCAGTGGACAGGATCGGGGAACACCGGGGAGCTGTTTTTT. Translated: CASSQWTGSGNTGELFF.

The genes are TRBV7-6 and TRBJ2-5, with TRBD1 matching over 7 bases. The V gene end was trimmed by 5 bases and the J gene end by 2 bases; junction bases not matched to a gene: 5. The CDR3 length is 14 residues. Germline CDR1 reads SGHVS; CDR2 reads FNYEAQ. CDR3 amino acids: CASSTDRVQETQYF. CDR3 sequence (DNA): TGTGCCAGCAGCACAGACAGGGTTCAAGAGACCCAGTACTTC.

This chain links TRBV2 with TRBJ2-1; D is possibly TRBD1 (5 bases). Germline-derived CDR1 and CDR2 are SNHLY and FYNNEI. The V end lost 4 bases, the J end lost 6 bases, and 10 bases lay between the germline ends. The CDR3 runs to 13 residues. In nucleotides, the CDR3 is TGTGCCAGCAGTGTCGACAGATTCAATGAGCAGTTCTTC. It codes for CASSVDRFNEQFF.

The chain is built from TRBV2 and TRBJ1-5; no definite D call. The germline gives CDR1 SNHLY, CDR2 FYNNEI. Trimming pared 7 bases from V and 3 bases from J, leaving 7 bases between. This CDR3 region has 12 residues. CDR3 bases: TGTGCCAGCACCCTTTACAATCAGCCCCAGCATTTT. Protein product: CASTLYNQPQHF.

CDR3 sequence reads: CASSYQPTGTDTQYF. As DNA, the CDR3 is TGTGCCAGCAGTTACCAACCGACCGGGACAGATACGCAGTATTTT. The V call is TRBV6-2 or TRBV6-3, the J call TRBJ2-3; D call uncertain. V lost 2 bases and J lost 3, with 12 bases in between. CDR3 length: 15 amino acids. Looked up from germline, CDR1 is MNHEY and CDR2 is SVGEGT.

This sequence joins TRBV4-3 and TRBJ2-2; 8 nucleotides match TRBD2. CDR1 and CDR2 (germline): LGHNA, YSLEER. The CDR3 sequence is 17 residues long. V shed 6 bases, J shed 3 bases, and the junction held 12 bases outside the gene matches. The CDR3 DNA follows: TGCGCCAGCAGTATGGAGATGGCGGGAGGCGACACCGGGGAGCTGTTTTTT. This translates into CASSMEMAGGDTGELFF.

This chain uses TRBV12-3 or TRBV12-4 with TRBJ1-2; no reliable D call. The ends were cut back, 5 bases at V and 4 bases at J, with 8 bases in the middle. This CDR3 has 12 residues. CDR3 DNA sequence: TGTGCCAGCAGTCTCCACTCCTATGGCTACACCTTC. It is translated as CASSLHSYGYTF.

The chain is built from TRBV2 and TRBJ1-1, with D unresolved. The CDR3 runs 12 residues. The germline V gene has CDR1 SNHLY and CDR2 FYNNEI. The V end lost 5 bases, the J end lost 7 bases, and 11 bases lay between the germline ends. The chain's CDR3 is CASSSLPREAFF. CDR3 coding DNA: TGTGCCAGCAGTTCCCTCCCGCGTGAAGCTTTCTTT.

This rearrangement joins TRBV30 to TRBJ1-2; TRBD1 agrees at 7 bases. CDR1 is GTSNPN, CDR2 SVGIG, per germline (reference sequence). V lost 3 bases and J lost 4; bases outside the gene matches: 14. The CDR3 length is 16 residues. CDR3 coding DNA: TGTGCCTGGAGCAACCGACAGGGCTCCGGGGGCTATGGCTACACCTTC. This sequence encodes CAWSNRQGSGGYGYTF. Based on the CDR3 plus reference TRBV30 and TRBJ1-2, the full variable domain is SQTIHQWPATLVQPVGSPLSLECTVEGTSNPNLYWYRQAAGRGLQLLFYSVGIGQISSEVPQNLSASRPQDRQFILSSKKLLLSDSGFYLCAWSNRQGSGGYGYTFGSGTRLTVV.

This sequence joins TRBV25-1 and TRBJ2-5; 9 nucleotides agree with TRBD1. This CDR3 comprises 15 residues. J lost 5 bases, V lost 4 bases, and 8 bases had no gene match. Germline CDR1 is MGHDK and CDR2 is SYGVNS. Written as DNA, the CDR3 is TGTGCCAGCAGTGTAAACCCCGACAGGGGGGAGACCCAGTACTTC. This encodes CASSVNPDRGETQYF.

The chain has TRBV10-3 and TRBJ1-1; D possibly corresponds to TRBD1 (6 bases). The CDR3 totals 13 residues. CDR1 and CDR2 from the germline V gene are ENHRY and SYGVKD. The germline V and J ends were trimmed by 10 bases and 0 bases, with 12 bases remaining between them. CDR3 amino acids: CATQGTMNTEAFF. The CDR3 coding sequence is TGTGCCACCCAGGGGACCATGAACACTGAAGCTTTCTTT.

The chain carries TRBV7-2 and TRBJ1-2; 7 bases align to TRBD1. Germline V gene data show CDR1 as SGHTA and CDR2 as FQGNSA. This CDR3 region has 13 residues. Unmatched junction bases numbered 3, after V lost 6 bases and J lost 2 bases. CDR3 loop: CASRTTGNYGYTF. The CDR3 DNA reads TGTGCCAGCAGGACGACAGGGAACTATGGCTACACCTTC.

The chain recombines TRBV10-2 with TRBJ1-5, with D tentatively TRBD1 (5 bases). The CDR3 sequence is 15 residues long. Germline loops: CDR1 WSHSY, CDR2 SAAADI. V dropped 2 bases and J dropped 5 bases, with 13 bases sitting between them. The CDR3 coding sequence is TGCGCCAGCAGTGAGGGCAGGGATGGGGATCAGCCCCAGCATTTT. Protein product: CASSEGRDGDQPQHF.

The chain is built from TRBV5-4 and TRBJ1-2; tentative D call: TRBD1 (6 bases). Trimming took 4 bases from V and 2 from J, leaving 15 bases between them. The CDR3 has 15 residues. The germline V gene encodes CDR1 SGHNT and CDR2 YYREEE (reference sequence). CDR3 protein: CASSALTGYNYGYTF. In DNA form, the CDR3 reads TGTGCCAGCAGCGCCCTAACAGGGTACAACTATGGCTACACCTTC.

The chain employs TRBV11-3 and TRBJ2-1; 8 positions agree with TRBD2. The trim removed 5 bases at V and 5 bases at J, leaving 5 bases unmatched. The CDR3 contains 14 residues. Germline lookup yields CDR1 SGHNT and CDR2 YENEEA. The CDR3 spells CASSKYSGNNEQFF. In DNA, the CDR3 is TGTGCCAGCAGCAAATATAGCGGGAACAATGAGCAGTTCTTC.

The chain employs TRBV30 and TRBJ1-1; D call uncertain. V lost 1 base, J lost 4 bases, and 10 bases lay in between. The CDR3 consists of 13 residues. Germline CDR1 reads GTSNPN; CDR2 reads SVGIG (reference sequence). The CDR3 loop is CAWSDSWATEAFF. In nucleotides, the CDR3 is TGTGCCTGGAGTGACTCGTGGGCCACTGAAGCTTTCTTT.

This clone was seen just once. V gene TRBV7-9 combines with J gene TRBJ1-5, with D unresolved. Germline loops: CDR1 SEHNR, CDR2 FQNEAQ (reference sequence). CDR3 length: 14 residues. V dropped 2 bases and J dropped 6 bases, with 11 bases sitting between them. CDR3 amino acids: CASSLSGSGQPQHF. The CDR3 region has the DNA TGTGCCAGCAGCTTAAGCGGCTCGGGTCAGCCCCAGCATTTT.

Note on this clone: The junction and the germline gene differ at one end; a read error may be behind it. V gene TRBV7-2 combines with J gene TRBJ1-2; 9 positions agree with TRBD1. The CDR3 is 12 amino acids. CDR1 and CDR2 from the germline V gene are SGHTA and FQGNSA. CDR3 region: CASSWNRDRVYF. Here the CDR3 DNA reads TGTGCCAGCAGCTGGAACCGGGACAGGGTTTATTTC.

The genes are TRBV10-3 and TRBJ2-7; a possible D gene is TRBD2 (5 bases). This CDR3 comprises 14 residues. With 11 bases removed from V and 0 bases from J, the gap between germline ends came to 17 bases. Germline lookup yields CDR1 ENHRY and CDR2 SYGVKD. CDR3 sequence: CAGRSGLDSYEQYF. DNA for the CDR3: TGTGCCGGTCGGAGTGGACTGGACTCCTACGAGCAGTACTTC.

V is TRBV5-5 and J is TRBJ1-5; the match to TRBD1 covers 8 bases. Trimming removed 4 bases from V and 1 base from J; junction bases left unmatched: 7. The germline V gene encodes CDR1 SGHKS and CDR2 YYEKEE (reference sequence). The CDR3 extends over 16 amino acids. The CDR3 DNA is TGTGCCAGCAGCCCGGGACAGGTGAGCAGCAATCAGCCCCAGCATTTT. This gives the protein CASSPGQVSSNQPQHF. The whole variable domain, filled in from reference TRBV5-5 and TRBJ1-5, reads DAGVTQSPTHLIKTRGQQVTLRCSPISGHKSVSWYQQVLGQGPQFIFQYYEKEERGRGNFPDRFSARQFPNYSSELNVNALLLGDSALYLCASSPGQVSSNQPQHFGDGTRLSIL.

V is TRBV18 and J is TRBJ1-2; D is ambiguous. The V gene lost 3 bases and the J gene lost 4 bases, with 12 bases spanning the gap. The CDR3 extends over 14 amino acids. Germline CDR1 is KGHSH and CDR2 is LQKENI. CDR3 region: CASSPTRDFYGYTF. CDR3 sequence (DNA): TGTGCCAGCTCACCGACCCGGGATTTCTATGGCTACACCTTC.

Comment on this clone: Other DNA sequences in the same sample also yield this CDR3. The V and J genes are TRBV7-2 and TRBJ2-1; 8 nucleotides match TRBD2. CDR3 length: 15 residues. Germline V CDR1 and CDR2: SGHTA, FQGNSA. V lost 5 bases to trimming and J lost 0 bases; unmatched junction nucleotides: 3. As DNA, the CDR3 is TGTGCCAGCAGCCCCAGCGGGAGCTCCTACAATGAGCAGTTCTTC. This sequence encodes CASSPSGSSYNEQFF.

The CDR3 nucleotides are TGCGCCAGCAGCCCACAAGCGGGACGGACGATAGAGACCCAGTACTTC. This codes for CASSPQAGRTIETQYF. The chain employs TRBV4-1 and TRBJ2-5, with TRBD2 matching over 7 bases. J lost 4 bases, V lost 4 bases, and 12 bases had no gene match. The CDR3 contains 16 residues. Looked up from germline, CDR1 is MGHRA and CDR2 is YSYEKL.

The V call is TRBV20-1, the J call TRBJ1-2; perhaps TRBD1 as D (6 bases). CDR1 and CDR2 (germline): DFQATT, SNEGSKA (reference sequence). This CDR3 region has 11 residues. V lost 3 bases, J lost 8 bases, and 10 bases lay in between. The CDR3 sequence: CSARGAEGYTF. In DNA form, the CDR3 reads TGCAGTGCTAGGGGGGCGGAGGGCTACACCTTC.

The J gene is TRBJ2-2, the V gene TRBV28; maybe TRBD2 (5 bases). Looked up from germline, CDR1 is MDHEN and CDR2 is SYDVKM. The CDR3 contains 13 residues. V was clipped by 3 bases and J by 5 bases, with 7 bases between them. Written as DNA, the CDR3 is TGTGCCAGCAGTTTCGGGGATACCGGGGAGCTGTTTTTT. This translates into CASSFGDTGELFF.